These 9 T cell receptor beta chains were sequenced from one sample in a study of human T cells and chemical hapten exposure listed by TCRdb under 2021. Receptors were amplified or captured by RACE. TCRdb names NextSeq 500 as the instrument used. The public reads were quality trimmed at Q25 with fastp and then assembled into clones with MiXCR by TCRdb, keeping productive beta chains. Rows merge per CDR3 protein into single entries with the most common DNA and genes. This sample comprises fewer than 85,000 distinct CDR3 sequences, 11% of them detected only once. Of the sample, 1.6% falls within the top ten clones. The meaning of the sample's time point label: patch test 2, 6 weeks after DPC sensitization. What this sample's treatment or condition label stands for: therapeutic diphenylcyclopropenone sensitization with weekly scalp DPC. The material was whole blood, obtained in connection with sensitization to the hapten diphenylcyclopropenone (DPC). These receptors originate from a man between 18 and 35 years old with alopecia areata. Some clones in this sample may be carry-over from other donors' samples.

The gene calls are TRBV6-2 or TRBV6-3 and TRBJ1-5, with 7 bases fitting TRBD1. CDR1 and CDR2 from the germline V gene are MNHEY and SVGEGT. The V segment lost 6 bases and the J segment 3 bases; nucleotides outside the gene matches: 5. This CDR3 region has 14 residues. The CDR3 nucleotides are TGTGCCAGCAGCAGAGGGGGCAACAATCAGCCCCAGCATTTT. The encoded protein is CASSRGGNNQPQHF.

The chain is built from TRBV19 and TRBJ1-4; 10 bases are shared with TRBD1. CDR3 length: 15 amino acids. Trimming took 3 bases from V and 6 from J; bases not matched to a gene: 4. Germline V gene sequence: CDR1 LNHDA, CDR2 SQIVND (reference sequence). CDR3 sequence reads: CASSMQGTGDEKLFF. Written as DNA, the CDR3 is TGTGCCAGTAGTATGCAGGGGACAGGGGATGAAAAACTGTTTTTT. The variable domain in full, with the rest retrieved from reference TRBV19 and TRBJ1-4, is DGGITQSPKYLFRKEGQNVTLSCEQNLNHDAMYWYRQDPGQGLRLIYYSQIVNDFQKGDIAEGYSVSREKKESFPLTVTSAQKNPTAFYLCASSMQGTGDEKLFFGSGTQLSVL.

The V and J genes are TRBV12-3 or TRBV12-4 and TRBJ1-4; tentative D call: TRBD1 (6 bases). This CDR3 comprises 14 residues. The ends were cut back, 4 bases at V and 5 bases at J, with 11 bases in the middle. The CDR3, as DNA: TGTGCCAGCAGTTCCGCAGGGGCCAATGAAAAACTGTTTTTT. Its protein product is CASSSAGANEKLFF.

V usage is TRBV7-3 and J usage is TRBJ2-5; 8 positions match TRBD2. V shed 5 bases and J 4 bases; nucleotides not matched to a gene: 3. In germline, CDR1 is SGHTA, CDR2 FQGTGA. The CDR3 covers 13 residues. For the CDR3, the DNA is TGTGCCAGCAGCCCGGGGGGGCCAGAGACCCAGTACTTC. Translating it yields CASSPGGPETQYF.

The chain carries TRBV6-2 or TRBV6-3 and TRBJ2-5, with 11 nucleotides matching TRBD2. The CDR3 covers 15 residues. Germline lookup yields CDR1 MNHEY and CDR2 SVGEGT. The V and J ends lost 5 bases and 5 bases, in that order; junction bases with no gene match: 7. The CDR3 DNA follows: TGTGCCAGCAGTCCGCTAGCGGGGGGCATGGAGACCCAGTACTTC. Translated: CASSPLAGGMETQYF.

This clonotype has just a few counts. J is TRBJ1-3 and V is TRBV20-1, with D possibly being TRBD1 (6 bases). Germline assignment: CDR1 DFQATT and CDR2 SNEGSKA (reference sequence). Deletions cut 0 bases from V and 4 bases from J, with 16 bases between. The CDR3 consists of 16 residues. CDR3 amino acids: CSARDPSGGVGNTIYF. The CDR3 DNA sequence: TGCAGTGCTAGAGACCCTTCCGGGGGCGTGGGAAACACCATATATTTT.

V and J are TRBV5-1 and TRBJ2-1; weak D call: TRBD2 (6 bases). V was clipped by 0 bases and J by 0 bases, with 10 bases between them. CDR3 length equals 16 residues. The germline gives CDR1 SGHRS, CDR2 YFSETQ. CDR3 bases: TGCGCCAGCAGCTTGGAGATGGGGGGCTCCTACAATGAGCAGTTCTTC. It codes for CASSLEMGGSYNEQFF.

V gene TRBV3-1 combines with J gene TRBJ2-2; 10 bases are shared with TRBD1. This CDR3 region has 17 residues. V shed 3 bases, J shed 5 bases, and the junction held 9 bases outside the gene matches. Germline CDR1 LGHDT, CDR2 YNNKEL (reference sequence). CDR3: CASSHRIRQGATGELFF. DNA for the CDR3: TGTGCCAGCAGCCACCGGATTCGACAGGGGGCAACCGGGGAGCTGTTTTTT.

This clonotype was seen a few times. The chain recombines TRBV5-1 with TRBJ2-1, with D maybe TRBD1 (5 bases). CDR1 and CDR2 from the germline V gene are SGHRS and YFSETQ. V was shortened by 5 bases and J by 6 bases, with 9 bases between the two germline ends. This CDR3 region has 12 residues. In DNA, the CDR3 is TGCGCCAGCAGTTCCCAGGGCAATGAGCAGTTCTTC. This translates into CASSSQGNEQFF.